This is a list of T cell receptor beta chains from one sample in a study of blood T cell repertoires in COVID-19. Measured with immunoSEQ multiplex PCR; TCRdb has only the in-frame clones, and not every one. The profile shows 230,000 or so clones, 80% to 85% of them singletons. The sequenced sample consisted of PBMCs or T cells enriched from blood (not recorded which). These receptor sequences come from a man aged 50-59 years who had recovered from COVID-19. Each CDR3 is given with its conserved first and last residue. D genes are given only for firm matches. Rows may omit the clone size; those that give it use once, few, many or a size class.

cdr3_aa,cdr3_nt,j_call,d_call,v_call,clone_size
CAWSVQWSVGGNEQYF,TGTGCCTGGAGTGTACAGTGGTCCGTGGGAGGAAACGAGCAGTACTTC,TRBJ2-7,-,TRBV30,-
CASLTYTEAFF,TGTGCCAGCTTAACTTACACTGAAGCTTTCTTT,TRBJ1-1,-,TRBV28,-
CASSLTLGTARTGELFF,TGTGCCAGCAGCTTAACGTTAGGAACGGCTAGAACCGGGGAGCTGTTTTTT,TRBJ2-2,-,TRBV7-3,-
CASSWGLPYEQYF,TGTGCCAGTAGTTGGGGACTACCCTACGAGCAGTACTTC,TRBJ2-7,TRBD2,TRBV19,-
CASRQEEPSSYEQYF,TGCGCCAGCAGGCAAGAGGAGCCGAGCTCCTACGAGCAGTACTTC,TRBJ2-7,-,TRBV5-1,-
CASSMRRPSGANVLTF,TGTGCCAGTAGTATGAGGCGGCCCTCGGGGGCCAACGTCCTGACTTTC,TRBJ2-6,-,TRBV19,-
CASSDEGQGGGNEKLFF,TGTGCCAGCAGCGACGAGGGACAGGGCGGGGGTAATGAAAAACTGTTTTTT,TRBJ1-4,TRBD1,TRBV4-2,few
CAWSPSGGGSYNEQFF,TGTGCCTGGAGTCCAAGCGGGGGGGGTTCCTACAATGAGCAGTTCTTC,TRBJ2-1,TRBD2,TRBV30,-
CASSLQGETQYF,TGTGCCAGCAGTTTACAGGGAGAGACCCAGTACTTC,TRBJ2-5,-,TRBV6-5,-
CASSAGGSNQPQHF,TGCGCCAGCAGCGCAGGGGGCTCCAATCAGCCCCAGCATTTT,TRBJ1-5,TRBD1,TRBV10-2,-
CASSDSGYQPQHF,TGTGCCAGCAGTGATTCAGGGTACCAGCCCCAGCATTTT,TRBJ1-5,-,TRBV6-1,-
CASSSGAAYTEAFF,TGTGCCAGCAGCTCAGGGGCGGCCTACACTGAAGCTTTCTTT,TRBJ1-1,-,TRBV7-9,-
CAWRRDSPSPLHF,TGTGCCTGGAGACGCGACAGTCCTTCACCCCTCCACTTT,TRBJ1-6,-,TRBV30,-
CAWTFAGGRQETQYF,TGTGCCTGGACCTTTGCGGGGGGCCGCCAAGAGACCCAGTACTTC,TRBJ2-5,TRBD2,TRBV30,once
CASSLPSGRGSIQYF,TGCGCCAGCAGCTTACCTAGCGGGAGGGGTAGCATTCAGTACTTC,TRBJ2-4,TRBD2,TRBV5-1,once
CASSQDRTGGGRAFF,TGTGCCAGCAGCCAAGATCGAACGGGGGGCGGGAGGGCTTTCTTT,TRBJ1-1,-,TRBV3-1/TRBV3-2,-
CASSQAGGLAGAHEQYF,TGCGCCAGCAGCCAAGCAGGGGGACTAGCGGGAGCGCACGAGCAGTACTTC,TRBJ2-7,TRBD2,TRBV4-1,-
CASSPGQHRLTYGYTF,TGTGCCAGCTCACCAGGTCAACATAGATTGACTTATGGCTACACCTTC,TRBJ1-2,-,TRBV18,-
CASSKAGNQPQHF,TGTGCCAGCTCAAAAGCAGGGAATCAGCCCCAGCATTTT,TRBJ1-5,-,TRBV18,-
CASSSRNRGCNEQFF,TGTGCCAGCAGCTCGCGGAATCGGGGTTGCAATGAGCAGTTCTTC,TRBJ2-1,-,TRBV21-1,-